A single sample gave rise to the 5 T cell receptor beta chains below, sequenced in a study of tumor-infiltrating lymphocytes in localized non-small cell lung cancer. Method: immunoSEQ multiplex PCR; TCRdb's copy keeps in-frame clones and lacks some. The sample yields about 12,000 clones, about 80% seen once. The sample consisted of uninvolved lung tissue not adjacent to the tumor. These TCRs come from a human donor with non-small cell lung cancer.

This clone has just a few counts. The gene calls are TRBV5-1 and TRBJ1-5; unclear D gene. Germline CDR1 and CDR2: SGHRS and YFSETQ. CDR3 length equals 15 residues. V was pared by 2 bases and J by 2 bases, with 11 bases between. The CDR3 DNA reads TGCGCCAGCAGCTTAAAGTGGGATGGCAATCAGCCCCAGCATTTT. As protein: CASSLKWDGNQPQHF. Full variable domain (rest looked up from reference TRBV5-1 and TRBJ1-5): KAGVTQTPRYLIKTRGQQVTLSCSPISGHRSVSWYQQTPGQGLQFLFEYFSETQRNKGNFPGRFSGRQFSNSRSEMNVSTLELGDSALYLCASSLKWDGNQPQHFGDGTRLSIL.

The CDR3 loop is CASSYGREGTEAFF. The CDR3 DNA sequence: TGTGCCAGCAGTTACGGCCGGGAGGGCACTGAAGCTTTCTTT. The rearrangement links TRBV6-6 to TRBJ1-1; D is unresolved. Germline V gives CDR1 MNHNY, CDR2 SVGAGI (reference sequence). The V gene lost 2 bases and the J gene lost 4 bases, with 11 bases spanning the gap. The CDR3 is made up of 14 amino acids.

The chain is built from TRBV6-5 and TRBJ2-5; TRBD1 agrees at 7 bases. V lost 2 bases to trimming and J lost 3 bases; unmatched junction nucleotides: 3. From germline, CDR1 is MNHEY and CDR2 SVGAGI. The CDR3 has 14 amino acids. The CDR3 sequence is CASSYATGEETQYF. CDR3 in DNA: TGTGCCAGCAGTTACGCCACAGGGGAAGAGACCCAGTACTTC.

The chain carries TRBV6-1 and TRBJ1-2; 7 nucleotides agree with TRBD1. This CDR3 is built from 14 residues. Germline V lookup: CDR1 MNHNS, CDR2 SASEGT. Losses at the gene ends were 3 bases for V and 4 bases for J; bases not matched to a gene: 5. In DNA, the CDR3 is TGTGCCAGCAGTGAGGCAGGGGGTAGCTATGGCTACACCTTC. Residues: CASSEAGGSYGYTF.

This sequence joins TRBV27 and TRBJ1-1, with TRBD1 as a possible D gene (6 bases). V gave up 8 bases and J gave up 0 bases, with 10 bases separating them. Germline assignment: CDR1 MNHEY and CDR2 SMNVEV (reference sequence). The CDR3 totals 13 residues. DNA of the CDR3: TGTGCCAGCCTCGGACAGATGAACACTGAAGCTTTCTTT. It translates to CASLGQMNTEAFF.